This T cell receptor beta chain is drawn from a study of T cells in Graves' hyperthyroidism and ophthalmopathy. Graves' hyperthyroidism was deemed stable absent ophthalmopathy progression within 18 months. Any patient presenting with uncontrolled infection, other autoimmune disease, pregnancy or lactation was left out. Trimming shortened V by 4 bases and J by 4 bases, and 13 bases separated the two germline ends. From germline, CDR1 is SNHLY and CDR2 FYNNEI. The CDR3 spans 15 residues. This clonotype was observed a handful of times. TCR beta CDR3 regions were amplified from RNA transcripts. The primer set for the first-round RT-PCR of the TCR CDR3 was HTBI. TCRdb reanalysed the multiplex PCR reads using MiXCR and keeps one entry per CDR3 protein. The sample includes hundreds of thousands of distinct CDR3 sequences, around 15% of them seen just once.

V is TRBV2 and J is TRBJ2-2, with D possibly TRBD2 on 7 matching bases. The sample consisted of blood. This receptor was obtained from a woman aged 18-29 years with Graves' hyperthyroidism. The CDR3 spells CASSVGGAPTGELFF. The CDR3 DNA is TGTGCCAGCAGTGTAGGGGGGGCTCCCACCGGGGAGCTGTTTTTT.